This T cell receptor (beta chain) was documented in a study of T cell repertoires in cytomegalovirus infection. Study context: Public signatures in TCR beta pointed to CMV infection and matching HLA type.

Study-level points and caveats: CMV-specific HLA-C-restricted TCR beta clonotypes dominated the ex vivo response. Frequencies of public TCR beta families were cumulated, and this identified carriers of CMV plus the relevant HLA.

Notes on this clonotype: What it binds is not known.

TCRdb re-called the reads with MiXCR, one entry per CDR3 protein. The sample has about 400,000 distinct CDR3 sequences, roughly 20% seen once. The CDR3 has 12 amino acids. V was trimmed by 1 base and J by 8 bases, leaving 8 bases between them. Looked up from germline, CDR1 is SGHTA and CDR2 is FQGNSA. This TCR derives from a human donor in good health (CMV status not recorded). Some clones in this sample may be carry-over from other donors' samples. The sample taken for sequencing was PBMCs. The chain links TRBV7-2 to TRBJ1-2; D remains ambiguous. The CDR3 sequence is CASSLVTIGYTF. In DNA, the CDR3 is TGTGCCAGCAGCTTAGTGACAATCGGCTACACCTTC.